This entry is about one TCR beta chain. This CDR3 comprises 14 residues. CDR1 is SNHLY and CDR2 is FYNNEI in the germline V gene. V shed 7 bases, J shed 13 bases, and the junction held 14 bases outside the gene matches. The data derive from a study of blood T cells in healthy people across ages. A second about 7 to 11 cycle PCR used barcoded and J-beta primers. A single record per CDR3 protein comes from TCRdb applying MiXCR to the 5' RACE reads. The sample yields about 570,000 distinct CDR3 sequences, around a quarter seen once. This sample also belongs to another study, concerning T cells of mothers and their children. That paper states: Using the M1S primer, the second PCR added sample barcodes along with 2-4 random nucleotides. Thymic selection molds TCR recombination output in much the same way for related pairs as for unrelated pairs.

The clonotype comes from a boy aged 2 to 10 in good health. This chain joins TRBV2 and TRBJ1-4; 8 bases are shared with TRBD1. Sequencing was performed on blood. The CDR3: CASTDRVHNEGLFF. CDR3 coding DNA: TGTGCCAGCACGGACAGGGTACATAATGAGGGACTGTTTTTT. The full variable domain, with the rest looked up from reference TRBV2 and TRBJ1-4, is EPEVTQTPSHQVTQMGQEVILRCVPISNHLYFYWYRQILGQKVEFLVSFYNNEISEKSEIFDDQFSVERPDGSNFTLKIRSTKLEDSAMYFCASTDRVHNEGLFFGSGTQLSVL.